The rows below give T cell receptor beta chains drawn from one sample of a study of T cell responses to AZD1222 COVID-19 vaccine. Profiled with immunoSEQ multiplex PCR; TCRdb holds only in-frame clones, not every one. This table holds about 56,000 clones, over 70% found once. Sequenced material: peripheral blood, taken on day 0 of AZD1222 vaccination. These receptors originate from an adult in good health. The CDR3 runs from the conserved cysteine through the conserved F or W. A D gene is named only where the DNA matches it firmly. Size tells how often a clone was seen (once, few, many) or the class of an expanded clone, and some rows leave it out.

CDR3aa,CDR3nt,v_gene,abundance,j_gene,len,d_gene
CASRFVYSEGYEQYF,TGCGCCAGCAGATTTGTTTATTCGGAGGGCTACGAGCAGTACTTC,TRBV5-1,-,TRBJ2-7,15,-
CASTQENDSPLHF,TGTGCCAGCACTCAGGAAAATGATTCACCCCTCCACTTT,TRBV2,-,TRBJ1-6,13,-
CAISTGTGGEQYF,TGTGCCATCAGTACTGGGACAGGGGGTGAGCAGTACTTC,TRBV10-3,-,TRBJ2-7,13,TRBD1
CATSRAEGNRRQPQHF,TGTGCCACCAGCAGAGCGGAAGGTAATCGGAGGCAGCCCCAGCATTTT,TRBV15,-,TRBJ1-5,16,-
CASSFDRAEYTEAFF,TGTGCCAGCAGCTTCGACAGAGCCGAGTACACTGAAGCTTTCTTT,TRBV5-4,-,TRBJ1-1,15,-
CASSTDFNSPLHF,TGTGCCAGCAGCACGGATTTTAATTCACCCCTCCACTTT,TRBV12-3/TRBV12-4,-,TRBJ1-6,13,-
CASSYTASGPQETQYF,TGTGCCAGCAGTTACACGGCTAGCGGGCCACAAGAGACCCAGTACTTC,TRBV6-2/TRBV6-3,-,TRBJ2-5,16,TRBD2
CASSSTGTANQPQHF,TGTGCCAGCAGCTCCACCGGGACAGCAAATCAGCCCCAGCATTTT,TRBV7-2,-,TRBJ1-5,15,TRBD1
CASSPGTVAVDTQYF,TGCGCCAGCAGCCCGGGGACAGTGGCTGTAGATACGCAGTATTTT,TRBV5-1,-,TRBJ2-3,15,TRBD1
CSVGEGMNTEAFF,TGCAGCGTTGGTGAGGGGATGAACACTGAAGCTTTCTTT,TRBV29-1,-,TRBJ1-1,13,-
CASSPQGYTGELFF,TGTGCCAGCAGTCCACAGGGGTACACCGGGGAGCTGTTTTTT,TRBV7-9,-,TRBJ2-2,14,TRBD1
CACQSPGRSGNTIYF,TGTGCCTGCCAAAGTCCAGGGAGATCTGGAAACACCATATATTTT,TRBV30,once,TRBJ1-3,15,-
CAIRRGTGVGETQYF,TGTGCCATCAGGCGGGGGACAGGGGTTGGGGAGACCCAGTACTTC,TRBV10-3,-,TRBJ2-5,15,TRBD1
CASSDLGPGGPYGYTF,TGTGCCAGTAGTGACTTGGGACCTGGGGGTCCCTATGGCTACACCTTC,TRBV19,-,TRBJ1-2,16,-
CASSPDRIPSTDTQYF,TGTGCCAGCAGCCCCGACAGGATTCCTAGCACAGATACGCAGTATTTT,TRBV5-4,-,TRBJ2-3,16,-
CASSYSSYEQYF,TGTGCCAGCAGCTACTCCTCCTACGAGCAGTACTTC,TRBV7-9,-,TRBJ2-7,12,-
CASSTDRGADSPLHF,TGCGCCAGCTCAACTGACAGGGGCGCGGATTCACCCCTCCACTTT,TRBV5-1,-,TRBJ1-6,15,TRBD1
CASSAGQGAIEAFF,TGTGCCAGCAGCGCCGGACAGGGGGCAATTGAAGCTTTCTTT,TRBV7-2,-,TRBJ1-1,14,TRBD1
CASSLNRVGETQYF,TGTGCCAGCAGCTTAAACAGGGTCGGGGAGACCCAGTACTTC,TRBV11-3,-,TRBJ2-5,14,-
CASSLAETGTGNTIYF,TGTGCCAGCAGCTTAGCGGAGACAGGCACTGGAAACACCATATATTTT,TRBV7-8,few,TRBJ1-3,16,-
CASSHLAGSYNEQFF,TGCGCCAGCAGCCATTTAGCGGGCTCCTACAATGAGCAGTTCTTC,TRBV4-3,-,TRBJ2-1,15,TRBD2
CASSQDLPGGTSGNTIYF,TGTGCCAGCAGCCAAGATCTACCAGGGGGAACCTCTGGAAACACCATATATTTT,TRBV3-1/TRBV3-2,-,TRBJ1-3,18,TRBD1
CASSYRPDRGDQPQHF,TGTGCCAGCAGCTACAGACCCGACAGGGGAGATCAGCCCCAGCATTTT,TRBV6-5,-,TRBJ1-5,16,TRBD1
CASSPPGTEETQYF,TGTGCCAGCAGCCCCCCTGGGACGGAAGAGACCCAGTACTTC,TRBV5-4,-,TRBJ2-5,14,-
CASSKRDGYTF,TGTGCCAGCAGCAAAAGGGATGGCTACACCTTC,TRBV2,-,TRBJ1-2,11,-
CASSEMASGSYEQYF,TGTGCCAGCAGTGAAATGGCTAGCGGCTCCTACGAGCAGTACTTC,TRBV6-1,-,TRBJ2-7,15,TRBD2
CASSQGEFQPQHF,TGTGCCAGCAGTCAAGGGGAGTTTCAGCCCCAGCATTTT,TRBV4-2,-,TRBJ1-5,13,-
CASSLEAVAYEQYF,TGCGCCAGCAGCTTGGAGGCTGTGGCCTACGAGCAGTACTTC,TRBV5-1,-,TRBJ2-7,14,-
CASSLGGSSYNEQFF,TGCGCCAGCAGCTTGGGGGGGAGCTCCTACAATGAGCAGTTCTTC,TRBV5-1,once,TRBJ2-1,15,-
CASSYSPVNEQFF,TGTGCCAGCAGTTATAGTCCGGTCAATGAGCAGTTCTTC,TRBV7-9,-,TRBJ2-1,13,-
CASSARQGATNGYTF,TGTGCCAGCAGTGCGAGACAGGGGGCTACCAACGGCTACACCTTC,TRBV2,-,TRBJ1-2,15,TRBD1
CASHRGAFSPLHF,TGTGCCAGCCACCGGGGGGCGTTTTCACCCCTCCACTTT,TRBV6-6,-,TRBJ1-6,13,-
CASSFVSQETQYF,TGTGCCAGCAGTTTCGTCAGCCAAGAGACCCAGTACTTC,TRBV12-3/TRBV12-4,-,TRBJ2-5,13,-
CASSSPGTGAFGAFF,TGTGCCAGTAGCTCACCCGGGACAGGGGCATTTGGGGCTTTCTTT,TRBV19,-,TRBJ1-1,15,TRBD1
CASSSSLLGQSSPYGYTF,TGCGCCAGCAGCTCATCCCTCCTCGGACAGTCGTCACCGTATGGCTACACCTTC,TRBV5-1,-,TRBJ1-2,18,-